A single sample gave rise to the 14 T cell receptor beta chains below, sequenced in a study of CD8 T cells in ankylosing spondylitis. TCRdb reprocessed the 5' RACE reads with MiXCR, giving one entry per CDR3 protein. Counted here are 350,000 to 400,000 distinct CDR3 sequences, 20% to 25% occurring once; the ten biggest clones make up over 10%. The source material was blood, either unsorted or a sorted T cell fraction (not recorded which). All receptors come from a male donor with ankylosing spondylitis or in good health (not recorded which).

V gene TRBV12-3 or TRBV12-4 combines with J gene TRBJ2-3, with 12 bases that match TRBD2. V dropped 7 bases and J dropped 4; count of bases not matched to a gene: 6. The CDR3 length is 15 residues. CDR3 DNA: TGTGCCAGCACCCAGACTAGCGGGGGATCAGATACGCAGTATTTT. Residues: CASTQTSGGSDTQYF.

V gene TRBV5-1 combines with J gene TRBJ2-7; 11 nucleotides line up with TRBD1. Germline CDR1 and CDR2: SGHRS and YFSETQ. The CDR3 runs to 13 residues. V trimming: 7 bases; J trimming: 6 bases; junction bases outside the gene matches: 6. The CDR3 region has the DNA TGCGCCAGCGGACAGGGGGCTTTTGGCGAGCAGTACTTC. Translation: CASGQGAFGEQYF. Using reference TRBV5-1 and TRBJ2-7 for the parts outside the CDR3, the full variable domain is KAGVTQTPRYLIKTRGQQVTLSCSPISGHRSVSWYQQTPGQGLQFLFEYFSETQRNKGNFPGRFSGRQFSNSRSEMNVSTLELGDSALYLCASGQGAFGEQYFGPGTRLTVT.

The chain joins TRBV6-1 to TRBJ2-1; tentatively, D is TRBD1 (6 bases). CDR3 size: 15 residues. Germline V gene sequence: CDR1 MNHNS, CDR2 SASEGT. V was pared by 6 bases and J by 7 bases, with 19 bases between. The CDR3 bases are TGTGCCAGCAGCCCCCTCCCTGGGGGACATAATGAGCAGTTCTTC. This sequence encodes CASSPLPGGHNEQFF.

J is TRBJ2-3 and V is TRBV12-3 or TRBV12-4; no clear D gene. V was shortened by 6 bases and J by 2 bases, with 9 bases between the two germline ends. The CDR3 runs to 13 residues. The CDR3 DNA sequence: TGTGCCAGCAGACCGGTCCTCACAGATACGCAGTATTTT. Translated: CASRPVLTDTQYF.

This clonotype was detected only a few times. This chain joins TRBV6-2 or TRBV6-3 and TRBJ2-7; D unclear. Germline V gives CDR1 MNHEY, CDR2 SVGEGT. The CDR3 loop spans 15 amino acids. V lost 2 bases to trimming and J lost 0 bases, with 11 bases between them. CDR3 region: CASSYVQAFSYEQYF. The CDR3 nucleotides are TGTGCCAGCAGTTACGTTCAGGCCTTCTCCTACGAGCAGTACTTC.

This clonotype has just a few counts. The genes are TRBV29-1 and TRBJ2-1; 8 bases align to TRBD2. The V gene end was trimmed by 5 bases and the J gene end by 7 bases; junction bases not matched to a gene: 7. The CDR3 has 13 residues. Germline V gene lookup returns CDR1 SQVTM and CDR2 ANQGSEA. This chain's CDR3 is CSVSGGTGNEQFF. The CDR3 coding sequence is TGCAGCGTTAGCGGGGGCACAGGAAATGAGCAGTTCTTC.

In this sample, this clonotype turned up a few times. V gene TRBV11-2 combines with J gene TRBJ1-2; D remains ambiguous. V lost 5 bases, J lost 5 bases, and 12 bases lay in between. There are 13 residues in the CDR3. Germline CDR1 and CDR2: SGHAT and FQNNGV. Written as DNA, the CDR3 is TGTGCCAGCAGCAAGGCGGGCTCGTATGGCTACACCTTC. This sequence encodes CASSKAGSYGYTF.

This clonotype turned up a few times. J is TRBJ1-1 and V is TRBV7-9; no reliable D call. The germline gives CDR1 SEHNR, CDR2 FQNEAQ (reference sequence). V shed 4 bases and J shed 3 bases, with 15 bases lying between them. CDR3 size: 15 residues. The chain's CDR3 is CASSSPGSGDTEAFF. DNA of the CDR3: TGTGCCAGCAGCTCCCCGGGGTCCGGTGACACTGAAGCTTTCTTT.

This clonotype was observed a handful of times. The chain uses TRBV7-9 and TRBJ1-1; D ambiguous. Looked up from germline, CDR1 is SEHNR and CDR2 is FQNEAQ (reference sequence). The CDR3 length is 14 residues. Trimming removed 7 bases from V and 5 bases from J, with 17 bases in between. CDR3 amino acids: CASNPATVDTEAFF. The CDR3 nucleotides are TGTGCCAGCAACCCGGCGACCGTGGATACTGAAGCTTTCTTT.

This clonotype has just a few counts. The CDR3 DNA reads as TGCGCCAGCAGCCCCATTCTGGGGTCCTACGAGCAGTACTTC. It encodes CASSPILGSYEQYF. The chain is built from TRBV4-1 and TRBJ2-7; D unclear. Germline CDR1 MGHRA, CDR2 YSYEKL. Trimming pared 4 bases from V and 1 base from J, leaving 11 bases between. This CDR3 region has 14 residues.

The genes are TRBV7-9 and TRBJ2-7, with TRBD1 matching 8 bases. J gave up 2 bases and V 5 bases, and 11 bases lay outside the gene matches. CDR1 and CDR2 (germline): SEHNR, FQNEAQ (reference sequence). This CDR3 is built from 16 residues. The CDR3 loop reads CASSPRQGFDTYEQYF. The DNA of the CDR3 is TGTGCCAGCAGCCCCCGACAGGGGTTTGACACCTACGAGCAGTACTTC. Using reference TRBV7-9 and TRBJ2-7 for the parts outside the CDR3, the full variable domain is DTGVSQNPRHKITKRGQNVTFRCDPISEHNRLYWYRQTLGQGPEFLTYFQNEAQLEKSRLLSDRFSAERPKGSFSTLEIQRTEQGDSAMYLCASSPRQGFDTYEQYFGPGTRLTVT.

Here the CDR3 DNA reads TGTGCCAGCAGTTTAAGCCTAAGCTCCTACGAGCAGTACTTC. This codes for CASSLSLSSYEQYF. The chain couples TRBV28 to TRBJ2-7; no clear D gene. Germline V gene sequence: CDR1 MDHEN, CDR2 SYDVKM. V lost 2 bases and J 0 bases, leaving 8 bases between the germline ends. The CDR3 covers 14 residues.

The J gene is TRBJ1-1, the V gene TRBV4-1; TRBD1 might be the D (6 bases). There are 14 residues in the CDR3. The V gene lost 1 base and the J gene lost 4 bases, with 10 bases spanning the gap. Germline-derived CDR1 and CDR2 are MGHRA and YSYEKL. The CDR3: CASSQGGAGTEAFF. CDR3 sequence (DNA): TGCGCCAGCAGCCAAGGGGGGGCTGGCACTGAAGCTTTCTTT.

The V gene is TRBV2, the J gene TRBJ2-7, with D perhaps matching TRBD2 (7 bases). Germline loops: CDR1 SNHLY, CDR2 FYNNEI. V lost 2 bases and J lost 3, with 17 bases in between. The CDR3 spans 16 residues. CDR3 sequence reads: CASSERGAKEIYEQYF. The CDR3 DNA reads as TGTGCCAGCAGTGAACGGGGGGCCAAGGAAATCTACGAGCAGTACTTC.